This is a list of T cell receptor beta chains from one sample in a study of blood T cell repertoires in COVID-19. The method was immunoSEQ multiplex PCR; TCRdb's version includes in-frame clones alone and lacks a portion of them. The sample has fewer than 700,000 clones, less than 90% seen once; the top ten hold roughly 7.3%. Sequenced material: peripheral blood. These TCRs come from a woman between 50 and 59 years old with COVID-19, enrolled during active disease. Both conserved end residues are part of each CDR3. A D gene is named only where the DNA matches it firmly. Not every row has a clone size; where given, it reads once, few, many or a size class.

CDR3aa: CASSPGPNYEQYF
CDR3nt: TGTGCCAGCAGCCCGGGGCCTAACTACGAGCAGTACTTC
v_gene: TRBV6-2/TRBV6-3
j_gene: TRBJ2-7
abundance: .
d_gene: .

CDR3aa: CASSAQAQGRSNQPQHF
CDR3nt: TGTGCCAGTAGTGCCCAGGCTCAGGGTCGGAGCAATCAGCCCCAGCATTTT
v_gene: TRBV19
j_gene: TRBJ1-5
abundance: .
d_gene: .

CDR3aa: CASSIDGTDLFGANVLTF
CDR3nt: TGTGCCAGTAGTATAGATGGGACAGACCTGTTCGGGGCCAACGTCCTGACTTTC
v_gene: TRBV19
j_gene: TRBJ2-6
abundance: .
d_gene: TRBD1

CDR3aa: CSASEAHRGQETQYF
CDR3nt: TGCAGTGCTAGTGAGGCTCATAGGGGCCAAGAGACCCAGTACTTC
v_gene: TRBV20-1
j_gene: TRBJ2-5
abundance: .
d_gene: .

CDR3aa: CASSYSRPPSYGYTF
CDR3nt: TGTGCCAGCAGTTACTCGAGGCCACCCTCCTATGGCTACACCTTC
v_gene: TRBV6-5
j_gene: TRBJ1-2
abundance: once
d_gene: .

CDR3aa: CASSFREGAENYNEQFF
CDR3nt: TGCGCCAGCAGCTTCAGGGAAGGGGCGGAAAACTACAATGAGCAGTTCTTC
v_gene: TRBV5-1
j_gene: TRBJ2-1
abundance: .
d_gene: .

CDR3aa: CASSAEAGKAFF
CDR3nt: TGTGCCAGCAGTGCAGAGGCAGGGAAGGCTTTCTTT
v_gene: TRBV27
j_gene: TRBJ1-1
abundance: .
d_gene: .

CDR3aa: CASSTTAGSGEQYF
CDR3nt: TGTGCCAGTAGCACCACCGCGGGGTCGGGGGAGCAGTACTTC
v_gene: TRBV19
j_gene: TRBJ2-7
abundance: .
d_gene: .

CDR3aa: CAWSVRDRGPVGAFF
CDR3nt: TGTGCCTGGAGTGTACGGGACAGGGGTCCCGTGGGAGCTTTCTTT
v_gene: TRBV30
j_gene: TRBJ1-1
abundance: .
d_gene: TRBD1

CDR3aa: CASSDSFSEKLFF
CDR3nt: TGTGCCAGCAGTGACAGCTTTAGTGAAAAACTGTTTTTT
v_gene: TRBV6-2/TRBV6-3
j_gene: TRBJ1-4
abundance: few
d_gene: .

CDR3aa: CASSPGSSQHF
CDR3nt: TGTGCCAGCTCCCCGGGGAGCTCCCAGCATTTT
v_gene: TRBV2
j_gene: TRBJ1-5
abundance: .
d_gene: .

CDR3aa: CASSFWTGVSYEQYF
CDR3nt: TGCGCCAGCAGCTTTTGGACAGGAGTTTCCTACGAGCAGTACTTC
v_gene: TRBV5-1
j_gene: TRBJ2-7
abundance: .
d_gene: TRBD1

CDR3aa: CSASPSGLMHTEAFF
CDR3nt: TGCAGTGCTAGTCCATCGGGACTAATGCACACTGAAGCTTTCTTT
v_gene: TRBV20-1
j_gene: TRBJ1-1
abundance: once
d_gene: .

CDR3aa: CAWRRTGTGELFF
CDR3nt: TGTGCCTGGAGAAGGACAGGGACCGGGGAGCTGTTTTTT
v_gene: TRBV30
j_gene: TRBJ2-2
abundance: .
d_gene: TRBD1